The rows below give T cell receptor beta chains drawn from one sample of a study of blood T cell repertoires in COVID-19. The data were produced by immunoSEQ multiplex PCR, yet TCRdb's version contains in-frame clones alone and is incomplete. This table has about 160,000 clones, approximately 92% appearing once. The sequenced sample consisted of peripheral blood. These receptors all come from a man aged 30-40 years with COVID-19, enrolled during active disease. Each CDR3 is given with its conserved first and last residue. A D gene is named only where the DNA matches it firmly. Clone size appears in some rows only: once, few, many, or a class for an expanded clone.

CDR3 protein: CASSLQGGAEDSPLHF
CDR3 DNA: TGTGCCAGCAGCTTACAGGGGGGAGCGGAAGATTCACCCCTCCACTTT
clone size: .
J gene: TRBJ1-6
V gene: TRBV7-3
D gene: TRBD1
CDR3 length: 16

CDR3 protein: CASSEEEGGRSYEQYF
CDR3 DNA: TGTGCCAGCAGTGAAGAAGAGGGAGGGCGTAGCTACGAGCAGTACTTC
clone size: .
J gene: TRBJ2-7
V gene: TRBV2
D gene: TRBD2
CDR3 length: 16

CDR3 protein: CASTQSLQGNYGYTF
CDR3 DNA: TGTGCCAGCACCCAATCCCTACAGGGGAACTATGGCTACACCTTC
clone size: .
J gene: TRBJ1-2
V gene: TRBV5-5
D gene: TRBD1
CDR3 length: 15

CDR3 protein: CASSIGTGRYEQYF
CDR3 DNA: TGTGCCAGCAGCATCGGGACAGGGAGGTACGAGCAGTACTTC
clone size: .
J gene: TRBJ2-7
V gene: TRBV5-5
D gene: TRBD1
CDR3 length: 14

CDR3 protein: CASSDVAGVPYNEQFF
CDR3 DNA: TGTGCCAGCAGCGACGTAGCGGGAGTTCCCTACAATGAGCAGTTCTTC
clone size: once
J gene: TRBJ2-1
V gene: TRBV5-6
D gene: TRBD2
CDR3 length: 16

CDR3 protein: CASSIGQGAPETQYF
CDR3 DNA: TGCGCCAGCAGCATAGGACAGGGGGCCCCAGAGACCCAGTACTTC
clone size: .
J gene: TRBJ2-5
V gene: TRBV5-1
D gene: TRBD1
CDR3 length: 15

CDR3 protein: CASSQDRDRANEQFF
CDR3 DNA: TGCGCCAGCAGCCAAGATCGGGACAGGGCCAATGAGCAGTTCTTC
clone size: .
J gene: TRBJ2-1
V gene: TRBV4-1
D gene: TRBD1
CDR3 length: 15

CDR3 protein: CASSPETGGQPEAFF
CDR3 DNA: TGTGCCAGCAGTCCCGAGACAGGGGGCCAACCCGAAGCTTTCTTT
clone size: many
J gene: TRBJ1-1
V gene: TRBV6-5
D gene: TRBD1
CDR3 length: 15

CDR3 protein: CASSLLKITDSPDYGYTF
CDR3 DNA: TGTGCCAGCAGCTTATTAAAGATAACGGACAGTCCGGACTATGGCTACACCTTC
clone size: .
J gene: TRBJ1-2
V gene: TRBV7-9
D gene: .
CDR3 length: 18

CDR3 protein: CASSQDRGFTEAFF
CDR3 DNA: TGCGCCAGCAGCCAAGATAGGGGCTTTACTGAAGCTTTCTTT
clone size: few
J gene: TRBJ1-1
V gene: TRBV4-3
D gene: .
CDR3 length: 14

CDR3 protein: CASSLALVGTSGTDTQYF
CDR3 DNA: TGTGCCAGCAGCTTAGCTCTCGTAGGGACTAGCGGCACAGATACGCAGTATTTT
clone size: once
J gene: TRBJ2-3
V gene: TRBV7-2
D gene: TRBD2
CDR3 length: 18

CDR3 protein: CASSRTGVWELFF
CDR3 DNA: TGTGCCAGCAGTCGGACAGGGGTCTGGGAGCTGTTTTTT
clone size: .
J gene: TRBJ2-2
V gene: TRBV5-6
D gene: TRBD1
CDR3 length: 13

CDR3 protein: CASGLVLWGGGNYNEQFF
CDR3 DNA: TGTGCTAGTGGTTTGGTACTTTGGGGAGGTGGAAACTACAATGAGCAGTTCTTC
clone size: .
J gene: TRBJ2-1
V gene: TRBV12-5
D gene: .
CDR3 length: 18

CDR3 protein: CASSLIQGPGEGLPQHF
CDR3 DNA: TGTGCCAGCAGTTTAATCCAGGGGCCAGGCGAAGGTCTGCCCCAGCATTTT
clone size: once
J gene: TRBJ1-5
V gene: TRBV28
D gene: .
CDR3 length: 17

CDR3 protein: CASSAYGTGELFF
CDR3 DNA: TGTGCCAGCAGCGCCTATGGCACCGGGGAGCTGTTTTTT
clone size: .
J gene: TRBJ2-2
V gene: TRBV9
D gene: .
CDR3 length: 13

CDR3 protein: CASSPGQFSGNTIYF
CDR3 DNA: TGTGCCAGCAGTCCCGGACAGTTCTCTGGAAACACCATATATTTT
clone size: .
J gene: TRBJ1-3
V gene: TRBV28
D gene: .
CDR3 length: 15

CDR3 protein: CASSISGAADTQYF
CDR3 DNA: TGTGCCAGTAGTATTTCAGGGGCGGCAGATACGCAGTATTTT
clone size: .
J gene: TRBJ2-3
V gene: TRBV19
D gene: .
CDR3 length: 14

CDR3 protein: CASSIGDRGFNQPQHF
CDR3 DNA: TGTGCCAGTAGTATAGGGGACAGGGGGTTCAATCAGCCCCAGCATTTT
clone size: .
J gene: TRBJ1-5
V gene: TRBV19
D gene: TRBD1
CDR3 length: 16

CDR3 protein: CATSDLICPDRFDYEQYF
CDR3 DNA: TGTGCCACCAGTGATTTGATTTGCCCGGACAGGTTTGACTACGAGCAGTACTTC
clone size: .
J gene: TRBJ2-7
V gene: TRBV24-1
D gene: TRBD1
CDR3 length: 18

CDR3 protein: CASSLRGQGVLETQYF
CDR3 DNA: TGTGCCAGCAGCTTAAGGGGACAGGGGGTTTTGGAGACCCAGTACTTC
clone size: .
J gene: TRBJ2-5
V gene: TRBV7-9
D gene: TRBD1
CDR3 length: 16

CDR3 protein: CASSQEGTSGSLTDTQYF
CDR3 DNA: TGTGCCAGCAGCCAAGAAGGGACTAGCGGGAGCCTAACAGATACGCAGTATTTT
clone size: .
J gene: TRBJ2-3
V gene: TRBV4-2
D gene: TRBD2
CDR3 length: 18

CDR3 protein: CASSPRDSFSGNTIYF
CDR3 DNA: TGTGCCAGCAGCCCCCGGGACAGCTTCTCTGGAAACACCATATATTTT
clone size: .
J gene: TRBJ1-3
V gene: TRBV7-2
D gene: TRBD1
CDR3 length: 16

CDR3 protein: CASSPMWGSVQNYGYTF
CDR3 DNA: TGTGCCAGCAGCCCTATGTGGGGCAGCGTACAAAACTATGGCTACACCTTC
clone size: .
J gene: TRBJ1-2
V gene: TRBV3-1/TRBV3-2
D gene: .
CDR3 length: 17

CDR3 protein: CASSPTNGAQPQHF
CDR3 DNA: TGCGCCAGCAGCCCCACTAACGGTGCTCAGCCCCAGCATTTT
clone size: .
J gene: TRBJ1-5
V gene: TRBV5-1
D gene: .
CDR3 length: 14

CDR3 protein: CASTSSGSPYEQYF
CDR3 DNA: TGTGCCAGCACCAGTAGCGGGAGTCCCTACGAGCAGTACTTC
clone size: .
J gene: TRBJ2-7
V gene: TRBV27
D gene: TRBD2
CDR3 length: 14

CDR3 protein: CASSATDPSYNEQFF
CDR3 DNA: TGTGCCAGCAGCGCTACAGACCCCTCCTACAATGAGCAGTTCTTC
clone size: few
J gene: TRBJ2-1
V gene: TRBV27
D gene: .
CDR3 length: 15

CDR3 protein: CASSNTGIQQPQHF
CDR3 DNA: TGTGCCAGCAGCAATACAGGGATCCAACAGCCCCAGCATTTT
clone size: .
J gene: TRBJ1-5
V gene: TRBV9
D gene: .
CDR3 length: 14

CDR3 protein: CASSPLRGETQYF
CDR3 DNA: TGTGCCAGCTCACCTCTGCGGGGAGAGACCCAGTACTTC
clone size: .
J gene: TRBJ2-5
V gene: TRBV18
D gene: .
CDR3 length: 13

CDR3 protein: CASSYSTGQAYGYTF
CDR3 DNA: TGTGCCAGCAGTTACTCGACAGGGCAGGCCTATGGCTACACCTTC
clone size: .
J gene: TRBJ1-2
V gene: TRBV6-5
D gene: TRBD1
CDR3 length: 15

CDR3 protein: CATSDPGTGPVNEQFF
CDR3 DNA: TGTGCCACCAGTGACCCCGGGACAGGGCCTGTCAATGAGCAGTTCTTC
clone size: .
J gene: TRBJ2-1
V gene: TRBV24-1
D gene: TRBD1
CDR3 length: 16

CDR3 protein: CASTTNRPPYEQYF
CDR3 DNA: TGTGCCAGCACCACCAACAGGCCCCCCTACGAGCAGTACTTC
clone size: .
J gene: TRBJ2-7
V gene: TRBV6-5
D gene: .
CDR3 length: 14

CDR3 protein: CASSNPGSYEQYF
CDR3 DNA: TGTGCCAGCAGCAACCCAGGGTCCTACGAGCAGTACTTC
clone size: .
J gene: TRBJ2-7
V gene: TRBV5-4
D gene: .
CDR3 length: 13

CDR3 protein: CASSYRGATYNEQFF
CDR3 DNA: TGTGCCAGCAGTTATCGGGGGGCAACCTACAATGAGCAGTTCTTC
clone size: .
J gene: TRBJ2-1
V gene: TRBV6-5
D gene: .
CDR3 length: 15

CDR3 protein: CASSLTAGDWDTQYF
CDR3 DNA: TGTGCCAGCAGCTTAACGGCGGGGGATTGGGATACGCAGTATTTT
clone size: .
J gene: TRBJ2-3
V gene: TRBV7-2
D gene: TRBD2
CDR3 length: 15

CDR3 protein: CASSVSEKLFF
CDR3 DNA: TGTGCCAGCAGTGTGAGTGAAAAACTGTTTTTT
clone size: .
J gene: TRBJ1-4
V gene: TRBV2
D gene: .
CDR3 length: 11

CDR3 protein: CASSSATGRITGELFF
CDR3 DNA: TGCGCCAGCAGCTCTGCGACAGGGAGAATCACCGGGGAGCTGTTTTTT
clone size: once
J gene: TRBJ2-2
V gene: TRBV5-1
D gene: TRBD1
CDR3 length: 16

CDR3 protein: CASSLQGQRVNEKLFF
CDR3 DNA: TGTGCCAGCTCACTCCAGGGACAGCGGGTTAATGAAAAACTGTTTTTT
clone size: .
J gene: TRBJ1-4
V gene: TRBV18
D gene: TRBD1
CDR3 length: 16

CDR3 protein: CASGSEKNTEAFF
CDR3 DNA: TGTGCTAGTGGTTCCGAGAAGAACACTGAAGCTTTCTTT
clone size: .
J gene: TRBJ1-1
V gene: TRBV12-5
D gene: .
CDR3 length: 13

CDR3 protein: CASSSGQGLYEQYF
CDR3 DNA: TGTGCCAGCAGTTCAGGACAGGGATTGTACGAGCAGTACTTC
clone size: .
J gene: TRBJ2-7
V gene: TRBV28
D gene: TRBD1
CDR3 length: 14

CDR3 protein: CASSEHRGRGSNTEAFF
CDR3 DNA: TGTGCCAGCAGCGAACACAGGGGGCGCGGGTCCAACACTGAAGCTTTCTTT
clone size: .
J gene: TRBJ1-1
V gene: TRBV6-1
D gene: TRBD1
CDR3 length: 17

CDR3 protein: CARKAADQPQHF
CDR3 DNA: TGTGCCAGAAAGGCAGCGGATCAGCCCCAGCATTTT
clone size: .
J gene: TRBJ1-5
V gene: TRBV19
D gene: .
CDR3 length: 12

CDR3 protein: CASSHGTYISGNTIYF
CDR3 DNA: TGTGCCAGTAGTCACGGGACTTACATCTCTGGAAACACCATATATTTT
clone size: .
J gene: TRBJ1-3
V gene: TRBV19
D gene: .
CDR3 length: 16

CDR3 protein: CASSEVGDEQFF
CDR3 DNA: TGTGCCAGCAGTGAAGTAGGGGATGAGCAGTTCTTC
clone size: few
J gene: TRBJ2-1
V gene: TRBV6-1
D gene: .
CDR3 length: 12

CDR3 protein: CATHPSGTDTQYF
CDR3 DNA: TGTGCCACCCACCCCTCGGGCACAGATACGCAGTATTTT
clone size: .
J gene: TRBJ2-3
V gene: TRBV6-5
D gene: .
CDR3 length: 13

CDR3 protein: CASSQRGQGRKTQYF
CDR3 DNA: TGTGCCAGCAGCCAGCGGGGACAGGGTCGAAAGACCCAGTACTTC
clone size: .
J gene: TRBJ2-5
V gene: TRBV3-1/TRBV3-2
D gene: TRBD1
CDR3 length: 15

CDR3 protein: CASSWGVGELFF
CDR3 DNA: TGCGCCAGCAGCTGGGGGGTCGGGGAGCTGTTTTTT
clone size: once
J gene: TRBJ2-2
V gene: TRBV5-1
D gene: .
CDR3 length: 12

CDR3 protein: CASSLAGLAFGETQYF
CDR3 DNA: TGTGCCAGCAGCTTGGCCGGTCTAGCGTTTGGAGAGACCCAGTACTTC
clone size: .
J gene: TRBJ2-5
V gene: TRBV5-8
D gene: .
CDR3 length: 16